This is a list of T cell receptor beta chains from one sample in a study of technical replicates of blood from four donors. Data came from immunoSEQ multiplex PCR; TCRdb stores just in-frame clones and leaves some out. This sample has some 100,000 clones; over 95% occur once, and the top ten carry approximately 0.2%. The sequenced sample consisted of T cells isolated from PBMCs. The receptor set was obtained from a human donor in good health. CDR3s include the opening cysteine and the closing phenylalanine or tryptophan. A D gene is named only where the DNA matches it firmly. Rows may omit the clone size; those that give it use once, few, many or a size class.

j_gene: TRBJ2-7
abundance: .
v_gene: TRBV6-6
d_gene: TRBD2
CDR3nt: TGTGCCAGCAGTTACTCGACTAGCGGCCCCTACGAGCAGTACTTC
CDR3aa: CASSYSTSGPYEQYF

j_gene: TRBJ2-2
abundance: .
v_gene: TRBV14
d_gene: .
CDR3nt: TGTGCCAGCAGCTACAACATGAACACCGGGGAGCTGTTTTTT
CDR3aa: CASSYNMNTGELFF

j_gene: TRBJ2-7
abundance: .
v_gene: TRBV7-9
d_gene: TRBD2
CDR3nt: TGTGCCAGCAGCCCGATTAGCGGGAGCTCCTACGAGCAGTACTTC
CDR3aa: CASSPISGSSYEQYF

j_gene: TRBJ1-1
abundance: .
v_gene: TRBV4-2
d_gene: .
CDR3nt: TGTGCCAGCAGCCAAGATTGGGGCGGGGGAGGCACTGAAGCTTTCTTT
CDR3aa: CASSQDWGGGGTEAFF

j_gene: TRBJ2-5
abundance: .
v_gene: TRBV28
d_gene: TRBD2
CDR3nt: TGTGCCAGCAGTTTATCGCTGTTTCTAGCGGGAGCCGCGGGAAAGACCCAGTACTTC
CDR3aa: CASSLSLFLAGAAGKTQYF

j_gene: TRBJ1-5
abundance: .
v_gene: TRBV10-3
d_gene: TRBD1
CDR3nt: TGTGCCATCAGTGTAAGTAGGACAGGGGTTGAGCCCCAGCATTTT
CDR3aa: CAISVSRTGVEPQHF

j_gene: TRBJ2-1
abundance: .
v_gene: TRBV5-1
d_gene: .
CDR3nt: TGCGCCAGCAGCTTACCCTCGGTGCGGAGCTCCTACAATGAGCAGTTCTTC
CDR3aa: CASSLPSVRSSYNEQFF

j_gene: TRBJ2-2
abundance: .
v_gene: TRBV5-4
d_gene: TRBD2
CDR3nt: TGTGCCAGCGGAGGAGGGACTAGCTGGGCCGGGGAGCTGTTTTTT
CDR3aa: CASGGGTSWAGELFF

j_gene: TRBJ1-5
abundance: .
v_gene: TRBV6-5
d_gene: .
CDR3nt: TGTGCCAGCAGGACCCGTTCAGGGGCACAGCCCCAGCATTTT
CDR3aa: CASRTRSGAQPQHF

j_gene: TRBJ2-5
abundance: .
v_gene: TRBV7-2
d_gene: .
CDR3nt: TGTGCCAGCAGCCCGGTCGGGTTTTGGGTTCAAGAGACCCAGTACTTC
CDR3aa: CASSPVGFWVQETQYF

j_gene: TRBJ2-3
abundance: .
v_gene: TRBV29-1
d_gene: TRBD2
CDR3nt: TGCAGCGTTGAAGGGGTAGCGGGAGATACGCAGTATTTT
CDR3aa: CSVEGVAGDTQYF

j_gene: TRBJ2-2
abundance: .
v_gene: TRBV5-4
d_gene: .
CDR3nt: TGTGCCAGCAGCTTCCGGGACTCTCCCCCAGAGCTGTTTTTT
CDR3aa: CASSFRDSPPELFF

j_gene: TRBJ2-7
abundance: .
v_gene: TRBV27
d_gene: .
CDR3nt: TGTGCCAGCAGTTTATACATTCGTTCCTACGAGCAGTACTTC
CDR3aa: CASSLYIRSYEQYF

j_gene: TRBJ1-1
abundance: once
v_gene: TRBV9
d_gene: .
CDR3nt: TGTGCCAGCAGCGTAGGCACGGAGCAAGCTTTCTTT
CDR3aa: CASSVGTEQAFF

j_gene: TRBJ1-3
abundance: .
v_gene: TRBV12-5
d_gene: .
CDR3nt: TGTGCTAGTGTTTCGTCCGGAAACACCATATATTTT
CDR3aa: CASVSSGNTIYF

j_gene: TRBJ2-1
abundance: .
v_gene: TRBV19
d_gene: TRBD2
CDR3nt: TGTGCCAGTAGTACCACCCGGGGCGGGAGTAGAAATGAGCAGTTCTTC
CDR3aa: CASSTTRGGSRNEQFF

j_gene: TRBJ2-3
abundance: .
v_gene: TRBV18
d_gene: TRBD1
CDR3nt: TGTGCCAGCTCACCACCCCGGACAGGTGGTACAGATACGCAGTATTTT
CDR3aa: CASSPPRTGGTDTQYF

j_gene: TRBJ2-2
abundance: .
v_gene: TRBV12-5
d_gene: TRBD1
CDR3nt: TGTGCTAGTGGAGGACAGGGGGCGAATGGCGGGGAGCTGTTTTTT
CDR3aa: CASGGQGANGGELFF

j_gene: TRBJ2-7
abundance: .
v_gene: TRBV5-5
d_gene: .
CDR3nt: TGTGCCAGCAGCTTTCGCGCGGGACCTTTCTACGAGCAGTACTTC
CDR3aa: CASSFRAGPFYEQYF

j_gene: TRBJ2-1
abundance: .
v_gene: TRBV6-1
d_gene: TRBD2
CDR3nt: TGTGCCAGCATCCCTCGATTAGCGGGAGGTAATGAGCAGTTCTTC
CDR3aa: CASIPRLAGGNEQFF

j_gene: TRBJ1-1
abundance: .
v_gene: TRBV11-2
d_gene: .
CDR3nt: TGTGCCAGCAGTCGCCGGGATTGGCGTAATAGCAACACTGAAGCTTTCTTT
CDR3aa: CASSRRDWRNSNTEAFF

j_gene: TRBJ2-2
abundance: .
v_gene: TRBV5-1
d_gene: TRBD1
CDR3nt: TGCGCCAGCAGCTTTAGGACAGGGGGCAACACCGGGGAGCTGTTTTTT
CDR3aa: CASSFRTGGNTGELFF

j_gene: TRBJ2-3
abundance: .
v_gene: TRBV9
d_gene: TRBD2
CDR3nt: TGTGCCAGCAGCGTAGTAGCGGGGGGGACAGATACGCAGTATTTT
CDR3aa: CASSVVAGGTDTQYF

j_gene: TRBJ2-1
abundance: .
v_gene: TRBV7-6
d_gene: TRBD1
CDR3nt: TGTGCCAGCAGCGTGGACAGGGATCTCTACAATGAGCAGTTCTTC
CDR3aa: CASSVDRDLYNEQFF

j_gene: TRBJ2-7
abundance: .
v_gene: TRBV5-1
d_gene: .
CDR3nt: TGCGCCAGCAGCTCCCGGGAAGACTACGAGCAGTACTTC
CDR3aa: CASSSREDYEQYF

j_gene: TRBJ2-1
abundance: .
v_gene: TRBV9
d_gene: TRBD2
CDR3nt: TGTGCCAGCAGCGTCGTTAGCGGGTCTTACAATGAGCAGTTCTTC
CDR3aa: CASSVVSGSYNEQFF

j_gene: TRBJ2-1
abundance: .
v_gene: TRBV4-1
d_gene: TRBD1
CDR3nt: TGCGCCAGCAGCCAAGAAGAGAGGCGCGGGACAGGGTACAATGAGCAGTTCTTC
CDR3aa: CASSQEERRGTGYNEQFF

j_gene: TRBJ2-3
abundance: .
v_gene: TRBV27
d_gene: .
CDR3nt: TGTGCCAGCAAAAACTCACCGGGGACTGCCGAGATCGCAGATACGCAGTATTTT
CDR3aa: CASKNSPGTAEIADTQYF

j_gene: TRBJ2-2
abundance: .
v_gene: TRBV10-2
d_gene: TRBD2
CDR3nt: TGCGCCAGCAGTGGACTAGCGGGGGGGCCGACCGGGGAGCTGTTTTTT
CDR3aa: CASSGLAGGPTGELFF

j_gene: TRBJ2-1
abundance: .
v_gene: TRBV28
d_gene: TRBD2
CDR3nt: TGTGCCAGCAGTTCCTCACTAGCGGGAGGGCCGGGGTTGTCCCATGAGCAGTTCTTC
CDR3aa: CASSSSLAGGPGLSHEQFF

j_gene: TRBJ2-1
abundance: .
v_gene: TRBV7-9
d_gene: TRBD1
CDR3nt: TGTGCCAGCGCCCACAGGGGGCCTCTCGATGAGCAGTTCTTC
CDR3aa: CASAHRGPLDEQFF

j_gene: TRBJ2-3
abundance: .
v_gene: TRBV9
d_gene: TRBD2
CDR3nt: TGTGCCAGCAGCGTAGATGCTAGCGGGGGGGCTGCAGATACGCAGTATTTT
CDR3aa: CASSVDASGGAADTQYF

j_gene: TRBJ2-1
abundance: .
v_gene: TRBV6-5
d_gene: .
CDR3nt: TGTGCCAGCAGTTACATCGGCGGGGCCAGCAATGAGCAGTTCTTC
CDR3aa: CASSYIGGASNEQFF

j_gene: TRBJ2-7
abundance: .
v_gene: TRBV30
d_gene: TRBD1
CDR3nt: TGTGCCTGGAGTCCAGGACAGGGCTACGAGCAGTACTTC
CDR3aa: CAWSPGQGYEQYF

j_gene: TRBJ2-3
abundance: .
v_gene: TRBV27
d_gene: TRBD2
CDR3nt: TGTGCCAGCAGCCATCCCCCCCTAGCGGGGGATTTCGATACGCAGTATTTT
CDR3aa: CASSHPPLAGDFDTQYF

j_gene: TRBJ2-3
abundance: once
v_gene: TRBV5-1
d_gene: .
CDR3nt: TGCGCCAGCAGCTTGGGGGTAGCTAGCACAGATACGCAGTATTTT
CDR3aa: CASSLGVASTDTQYF

j_gene: TRBJ2-7
abundance: .
v_gene: TRBV27
d_gene: .
CDR3nt: TGTGCCAGCAGTTTAGGGGGCTTTCCCCAAAACGAGCAGTACTTC
CDR3aa: CASSLGGFPQNEQYF

j_gene: TRBJ1-2
abundance: .
v_gene: TRBV9
d_gene: TRBD1
CDR3nt: TGTGCCAGCAGCGTAGCGAGACAGGGCGGCGCCTTC
CDR3aa: CASSVARQGGAF

j_gene: TRBJ2-7
abundance: .
v_gene: TRBV27
d_gene: TRBD1
CDR3nt: TGTGCCAGCAGACCTAACCCCGGGACAGGGACCTACGAGCAGTACTTC
CDR3aa: CASRPNPGTGTYEQYF

j_gene: TRBJ2-7
abundance: once
v_gene: TRBV6-6
d_gene: TRBD1
CDR3nt: TGTGCCAGCACCCAAGACAGGGGTTGGTCCCCCTACGAGCAGTACTTC
CDR3aa: CASTQDRGWSPYEQYF

j_gene: TRBJ2-7
abundance: .
v_gene: TRBV18
d_gene: TRBD2
CDR3nt: TGTGCCAGCTCACTACTAGCGGGGGCCCTGGTTAACGAGCAGTACTTC
CDR3aa: CASSLLAGALVNEQYF

j_gene: TRBJ1-1
abundance: .
v_gene: TRBV6-5
d_gene: .
CDR3nt: TGTGCCAGCAGGCAGAGGGATCTCGGGACTGAAGCTTTCTTT
CDR3aa: CASRQRDLGTEAFF

j_gene: TRBJ2-1
abundance: .
v_gene: TRBV9
d_gene: .
CDR3nt: TGTGCCAGCAGTTTCGACAATGAGCAGTTCTTC
CDR3aa: CASSFDNEQFF

j_gene: TRBJ2-2
abundance: .
v_gene: TRBV28
d_gene: TRBD1
CDR3nt: TGTGCCAGCAGTTCCCGGCAGGGGGCTGGGGACACCGGGGAGCTGTTTTTT
CDR3aa: CASSSRQGAGDTGELFF